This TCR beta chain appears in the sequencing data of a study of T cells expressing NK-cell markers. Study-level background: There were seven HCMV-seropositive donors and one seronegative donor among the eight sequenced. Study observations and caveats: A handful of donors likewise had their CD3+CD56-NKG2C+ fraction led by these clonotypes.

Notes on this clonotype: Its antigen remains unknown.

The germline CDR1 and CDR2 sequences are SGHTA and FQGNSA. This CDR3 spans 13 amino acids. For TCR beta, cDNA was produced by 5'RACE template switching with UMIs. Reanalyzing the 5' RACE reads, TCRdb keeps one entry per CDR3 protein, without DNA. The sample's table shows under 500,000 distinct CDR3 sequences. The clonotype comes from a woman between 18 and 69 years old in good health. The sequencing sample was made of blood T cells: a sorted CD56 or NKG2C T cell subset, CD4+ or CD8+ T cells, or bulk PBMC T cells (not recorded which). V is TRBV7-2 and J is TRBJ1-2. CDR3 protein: CASSSPLDYGYTF. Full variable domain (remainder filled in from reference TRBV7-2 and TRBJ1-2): GAGVSQSPSNKVTEKGKDVELRCDPISGHTALYWYRQSLGQGLEFLIYFQGNSAPDKSGLPSDRFSAERTGGSVSTLTIQRTQQEDSAVYLCASSSPLDYGYTFGSGTRLTVV.